Here is one T cell receptor (beta chain) with its context. The record originates from a study of blood T cell repertoires in COVID-19. Background on the study: Sources were T cells, B-cell-depleted T cells, or PBMCs; the material itself was cDNA or gDNA.

CDR3 length: 14 residues. Germline lookup yields CDR1 GTSNPN and CDR2 SVGIG (reference sequence). Between the trimmed V and J ends, which lost 8 bases and 2 bases, there was a span of 17 bases. TCRdb's table, derived via immunoSEQ multiplex PCR, lists solely in-frame clones and lacks some. The sample lists approximately 270,000 clones, under 90% occurring once. This TCR was sampled from a woman between 55 and 75 years old who had recovered from COVID-19. Specimen: PBMCs or T cells enriched from blood (not recorded which). The rearrangement links TRBV30 to TRBJ2-3; no clear D gene. CDR3 sequence: CARQNRMTTDTQYF. The CDR3 DNA sequence: TGTGCCCGCCAGAACAGAATGACCACAGATACGCAGTATTTT.